This T cell receptor beta chain came from a study of blood T cell repertoires in COVID-19. Study in general: Acute and convalescent COVID-19 specimens originated in the United States, Italy and Spain. The analysed material was cDNA or gDNA that came from T cells, B-cell-depleted T cells, or PBMCs.

V shed 6 bases and J shed 0 bases, with 10 bases lying between them. The CDR3 consists of 14 residues. Germline V CDR1 and CDR2: SGHVS, FNYEAQ. Study processing details: For nucleated cells, counts were estimated from reference gene primer amplification. Clones were sequenced by immunoSEQ multiplex PCR, and TCRdb holds only the in-frame ones, with some missing. From that table come the V and J calls and clone size; the DNA was used to work out D and trimming. The sample lists approximately 180,000 clones, 70% to 90% occurring once. The clonotype comes from a man aged 55 to 69 with acute or convalescent COVID-19. This rearrangement joins TRBV7-6 to TRBJ2-3; no clear D gene. Source material: peripheral blood. The CDR3 here is CASRELVSTDTQYF. The DNA of the CDR3 is TGTGCCAGCAGAGAACTTGTTAGCACAGATACGCAGTATTTT.